This TCR beta chain was observed in a study of control samples from healthy donors and cancer patients. This clone has only one observation. CDR1 and CDR2 from the germline V gene are SNHLY and FYNNEI. The CDR3 sequence is 16 residues long. V lost 7 bases, J lost 8 bases, and 21 bases lay in between. The repertoire was sequenced with immunoSEQ multiplex PCR; TCRdb's copy has only in-frame clones and lacks some. This sample has fewer than 130,000 clones, with approximately 90% found just once. Sequencing input: PBMCs. The rearrangement uses TRBV2 and TRBJ1-6; D uncertain. The TCR comes from a woman aged 55-70 years with lung cancer. The CDR3, as DNA: TGTGCCAGCACTCTCCGGGCCGTCAGAGCGGATTCACCCCTCCACTTT. It is translated as CASTLRAVRADSPLHF.